These T cell receptor beta chains were read from a single sample in a study of OX40 agonist ivuxolimab in advanced cancers. TCRdb's copy holds only in-frame clones and misses some; the assay was immunoSEQ multiplex PCR. This sample has 50,000 to 70,000 clones, with around four fifths found just once. Material: CD4+ or CD8+ T cells sorted from blood, obtained in a trial of the OX40 agonist ivuxolimab. The source of these receptors is an adult with an advanced solid tumor such as melanoma, head and neck, liver or kidney cancer. The conserved cysteine and the conserved F or W are not part of the CDR3 here. The D gene is left open where the match is weak.

TRBV7-2	-	TRBJ1-4	ASSLAAAGEKLF
TRBV7-2	TRBD2	TRBJ2-7	ASSPPPSGGALVYEQY
TRBV6-6	TRBD2	TRBJ2-7	ASSYYSGGPYEQY
TRBV5-6	-	TRBJ2-7	ASRARQVWESEQY
TRBV28	-	TRBJ2-4	ASSLGGAKNIQY
TRBV30	TRBD1	TRBJ1-2	AWSVLGTGEYGYT
TRBV30	TRBD2	TRBJ2-1	AWERTSLNEQF
TRBV5-1	-	TRBJ1-3	ASSFEGSGNTIY
TRBV6-4	-	TRBJ1-1	ASRVDRTNTEAF
TRBV30	TRBD1	TRBJ2-2	AWRGQGVTGELF
TRBV7-2	-	TRBJ2-5	ASSLGAGQGRRETQY
TRBV10-1	TRBD2	TRBJ2-5	ASSEGLAGAVGNGETQY
TRBV18	-	TRBJ2-6	ASSPTRSSGANVLT
TRBV4-3	-	TRBJ2-3	ASSQASEGGTDTQY
TRBV6-6	-	TRBJ2-7	ASRLGLSYEQY
TRBV29-1	-	TRBJ1-1	SVGRVNTEAF
TRBV5-1	-	TRBJ2-1	ASSFLDQNNEQF
TRBV11-3	-	TRBJ2-6	ASSLALWGTGANVLT
TRBV9	TRBD2	TRBJ2-5	ASSEGLAGGYETQY
TRBV6-6	TRBD1	TRBJ2-5	ASRAPQGRERETQY
TRBV18	-	TRBJ2-5	ASLRGLGETQY
TRBV27	-	TRBJ2-2	ASSLRGSDTGELF
TRBV5-6	TRBD1	TRBJ2-7	ASTTQGPLVYEQY
TRBV15	-	TRBJ2-2	ATSRDRRGATGELF
TRBV27	-	TRBJ1-2	ASSLHRGYGYT
TRBV6-1	TRBD2	TRBJ2-7	ASTNSGGPSYEQY
TRBV18	-	TRBJ2-7	ASSPTRTYEQY
TRBV4-3	-	TRBJ2-3	ASSRQATDTQY
TRBV29-1	TRBD1	TRBJ1-1	SVTDRGYTEAF
TRBV5-1	TRBD2	TRBJ2-5	ASSTGLAGGETQY
TRBV7-3	-	TRBJ1-1	ASSSGQNTEAF
TRBV5-4	TRBD1	TRBJ2-7	ASSATGAYEQY
TRBV25-1	-	TRBJ2-3	ASSEAAGAQPRLDTQY
TRBV10-3	-	TRBJ1-2	AITGYGGYT
TRBV6-1	-	TRBJ2-7	ASSPTYEQY
TRBV19	TRBD1	TRBJ1-5	ASSYGRGPQPQH
TRBV7-9	-	TRBJ2-3	ASSLDRQSDTQY
TRBV6-5	TRBD2	TRBJ2-2	ASSMGLAGPGELF
TRBV4-3	TRBD2	TRBJ2-3	ASSQGTAGGIRDTQY
TRBV11-3	-	TRBJ2-7	ASSPNPYEQY
TRBV5-1	TRBD2	TRBJ2-2	ASSLDLAGGTGELF
TRBV2	-	TRBJ1-1	ASIYTRNTEAF